This is a list of T cell receptor beta chains from one sample in a study of cytotoxic CD8 clonotypes in ibrutinib-treated CLL. Some clones are missing from TCRdb's copy, which holds only in-frame ones; the method was immunoSEQ multiplex PCR. Among approximately 100,000 clones, roughly 80% were seen once, and the ten largest hold around 30%. Here the sequenced sample was PBMCs, taken after 12 months of ibrutinib treatment. The source is a human donor with chronic lymphocytic leukemia. Each CDR3 is given with its conserved first and last residue.

16,TRBV9,CASTRSGGTGTDTQYF
15,TRBV5-1,CASSPGQEGTDTQYF
16,TRBV12-5,CASGLRLAGGQETQYF
13,TRBV29-1,CSVASGGRETQYF
16,TRBV5-8,CASSFGLAGGTDTQYF
14,TRBV30,CAWVAGFGEATQYF
15,TRBV19,CASSVRQVSPYEQYF
14,TRBV6-6,CASSRQGQNSPLHF
15,TRBV5-4,CASSPGRSSGNTIYF
18,TRBV27,CASSSGTSAEPGANVLTF
13,TRBV18,CASSHSLYTEAFF
13,TRBV30,CAWSVRRTDTQYF
13,TRBV9,CASTTQENTEAFF
14,TRBV29-1,CSVGGQGSTDTQYF
14,TRBV5-1,CASSPDRGNYGYTF
16,TRBV14,CASSQSQGPEDTEAFF
13,TRBV30,CAWNQGTYNEQFF
14,TRBV4-1,CASSPLAGGLGQYF
14,TRBV7-2,CASSSGQGVGEQYF
15,TRBV5-5,CASSPTSNSGNTIYF
13,TRBV5-6,CASSQELLYEQYF
13,TRBV6-5,CATKLGGNTEAFF
14,TRBV27,CASTRTPPGDEQFF
15,TRBV25-1,CASSDKSRFTGELFF
15,TRBV7-2,CASSPRAGVGEGYTF
14,TRBV11-2,CASSLGRIGNEQFF